Presented here are 28 T cell receptor beta chains from one specimen sequenced in a study of Graves' ophthalmopathy and Graves' hyperthyroidism. For repertoire sequencing, the TCR beta CDR3 regions were amplified from RNA transcripts. Second-round multiplex PCR came after first-round RT-PCR with HTBI primers. TCRdb passed the multiplex PCR reads through MiXCR, listing each CDR3 protein once. The sample records hundreds of thousands of distinct CDR3 sequences, around 21% being singletons. Specimen: peripheral blood. Receptors originate from a woman aged 18-29 years with stable Graves' hyperthyroidism.

This clonotype was seen repeatedly, ten times or more. The V and J genes are TRBV7-9 and TRBJ2-7, with unresolved D. V lost 5 bases and J lost 3, with 11 bases in between. The CDR3 extends over 13 amino acids. Germline CDR1 SEHNR, CDR2 FQNEAQ (reference sequence). The DNA for the CDR3 is TGTGCCAGCAGCCCGCCATATGGCTACGAGCAGTACTTC. It translates to CASSPPYGYEQYF.

The chain carries TRBV6-5 and TRBJ1-5; D is ambiguous. V lost 2 bases and J 4 bases, leaving 12 bases between the germline ends. CDR3 length: 15 amino acids. Germline V gene lookup returns CDR1 MNHEY and CDR2 SVGAGI. The CDR3, as DNA: TGTGCCAGCAGTTACGGAGCGGCATCGAATCAGCCCCAGCATTTT. It is translated as CASSYGAASNQPQHF.

Remarks on this clonotype: This may stem from a read error, because a much larger clone lies one nucleotide away. The chain links TRBV4-3 to TRBJ1-1; maybe TRBD1 (6 bases). This CDR3 contains 15 residues. Germline lookup yields CDR1 LGHNA and CDR2 YSLEER. The CDR3 reads CAGSQGTGFDTEAFF. DNA for the CDR3: TGCGCCGGCAGCCAAGGAACAGGGTTCGACACTGAAGCTTTCTTT.

This clonotype was found many times. CDR3: CASSLSPDRFFSYEQYF. The CDR3 nucleotides are TGTGCCAGCAGTTTATCCCCGGACAGATTCTTCTCCTACGAGCAGTACTTC. The chain joins TRBV28 to TRBJ2-7, with D possibly TRBD1 on 6 matching bases. Between the trimmed V and J ends, which lost 1 base and 0 bases, there was a span of 16 bases. Germline loops: CDR1 MDHEN, CDR2 SYDVKM. The CDR3 spans 17 residues.

This clonotype was observed many times. V is TRBV20-1 and J is TRBJ2-5; no definite D call. This CDR3 has 12 amino acids. Germline lookup yields CDR1 DFQATT and CDR2 SNEGSKA (reference sequence). V lost 3 bases to trimming and J lost 5 bases, with 10 bases between them. The CDR3 loop reads CSASRGRETQYF. CDR3 nucleotide sequence: TGCAGTGCTAGCCGTGGCCGGGAGACCCAGTACTTC.

This clonotype was found many times. This rearrangement joins TRBV28 to TRBJ2-4, with a possible D match to TRBD1 (6 bases). This CDR3 contains 14 residues. V lost 5 bases, J lost 4 bases, and 12 bases lay in between. Germline CDR1 MDHEN, CDR2 SYDVKM. The CDR3 loop reads CASSSRTDKNIQYF. DNA of the CDR3: TGTGCCAGCAGTAGCAGGACAGATAAAAACATTCAGTACTTC.

This clonotype was counted ten times or more. The V and J genes are TRBV20-1 and TRBJ1-1, with D maybe TRBD1 (5 bases). Germline assignment: CDR1 DFQATT and CDR2 SNEGSKA (reference sequence). The length of the CDR3 is 12 residues. V lost 6 bases and J lost 1, with 9 bases in between. CDR3 DNA sequence: TGCAGTGCGCGGGACGGGAACACTGAAGCTTTCTTT. It encodes CSARDGNTEAFF.

This clonotype was found many times. The rearrangement joins TRBV5-1 to TRBJ2-7, with TRBD2 as a possible D gene (5 bases). Germline CDR1 reads SGHRS; CDR2 reads YFSETQ. Trimming stripped 0 bases from V and 2 bases from J, with 9 bases between. This CDR3 is 14 amino acids long. CDR3 sequence: CASSLEGLTYEQYF. As DNA, the CDR3 is TGCGCCAGCAGCTTGGAAGGACTGACCTACGAGCAGTACTTC. Full variable domain (outside the CDR3, taken from reference TRBV5-1 and TRBJ2-7): KAGVTQTPRYLIKTRGQQVTLSCSPISGHRSVSWYQQTPGQGLQFLFEYFSETQRNKGNFPGRFSGRQFSNSRSEMNVSTLELGDSALYLCASSLEGLTYEQYFGPGTRLTVT.

This clonotype was counted ten times or more. This chain uses TRBV15 with TRBJ2-5; D assignment may be TRBD1 or TRBD2 (6 bases each). CDR1 LNHNV and CDR2 YYDKDF come from the germline V gene (reference sequence). This CDR3 has 17 amino acids. V was trimmed by 1 base and J by 5 bases, leaving 20 bases between them. CDR3 sequence reads: CATSRGFGGSRLETQYF. DNA for the CDR3: TGTGCCACCAGCAGAGGCTTCGGGGGCAGCAGGCTGGAGACCCAGTACTTC.

As to this clonotype: Just one base apart from a much larger clone, this may be a read error. As the CDR3 is not closed by the conserved phenylalanine or tryptophan, this likely results from a read error. This CDR3 reads CSAYTDMNTEAFV. As DNA, the CDR3 is TGCAGTGCTTATACAGACATGAACACTGAAGCTTTCGTT. V gene TRBV20-1 combines with J gene TRBJ1-1; D unclear. The V end was cut by 5 bases, the J end by 0 bases, with 10 bases between. Germline CDR1 is DFQATT and CDR2 is SNEGSKA (reference sequence). This CDR3 region has 13 residues.

In this sample, this clonotype turned up a few times. V and J are TRBV18 and TRBJ2-7; a possible D gene is TRBD2 (6 bases). The CDR3 length is 13 residues. Germline CDR1 is KGHSH and CDR2 is LQKENI. Trimming removed 3 bases at V and 7 bases at J, with 13 bases between. The CDR3 region is CASSPGPGGEQYF. The DNA for the CDR3 is TGTGCCAGCTCACCCGGTCCTGGGGGGGAGCAGTACTTC.

This clonotype has ten or more counts. This sequence joins TRBV6-1 and TRBJ1-1; tentative D call: TRBD1 (5 bases). The CDR3 spans 14 residues. Trimming took 2 bases from V and 1 from J, leaving 8 bases between them. Germline assignment: CDR1 MNHNS and CDR2 SASEGT. In DNA, the CDR3 is TGTGCCAGCAGTGAACAAGGGGCGAACACTGAAGCTTTCTTT. Encoded protein: CASSEQGANTEAFF.

At least ten counts were recorded for this clonotype. The chain uses TRBV5-1 and TRBJ1-1; D not certain. The CDR3 is made up of 13 amino acids. Trimming removed 4 bases at V and 3 bases at J, with 10 bases between. The germline V gene encodes CDR1 SGHRS and CDR2 YFSETQ. The chain's CDR3 is CASSPLGHTEAFF. CDR3 sequence (DNA): TGCGCCAGCAGCCCCCTTGGTCACACTGAAGCTTTCTTT.

The rearrangement joins TRBV6-1 to TRBJ2-7, with 8 nucleotides matching TRBD1. The CDR3 extends over 14 amino acids. Unmatched junction bases numbered 3, after V lost 4 bases and J lost 1 base. Germline V gene sequence: CDR1 MNHNS, CDR2 SASEGT. CDR3 nucleotides: TGTGCCAGCAGTGGCAGGGGGCAATCCTACGAGCAGTACTTC. Translated: CASSGRGQSYEQYF.

This clonotype showed up many times. The chain joins TRBV29-1 to TRBJ2-5, with D perhaps matching TRBD1 (5 bases). The CDR3 runs 11 residues. V was trimmed by 6 bases and J by 4 bases, leaving 9 bases between them. CDR1 and CDR2 from the germline V gene are SQVTM and ANQGSEA. This CDR3 is CSVRQTETQYF. The DNA for the CDR3 is TGCAGCGTGAGACAGACAGAGACCCAGTACTTC.

This clonotype was recorded only once. The junction differs from germline at one of its ends, possibly a read error. The chain combines TRBV6-5 with TRBJ1-1, with unresolved D. The CDR3 loop spans 14 amino acids. CDR1 and CDR2 from the germline V gene are MNHEY and SVGAGI. The CDR3 loop reads CDSSSVGPNTEAFF. In DNA form, the CDR3 reads TGTGACAGCAGTTCCGTCGGACCGAACACTGAAGCTTTCTTT.

The sample holds many counts of this clonotype. The chain carries TRBV6-2 or TRBV6-3 and TRBJ1-1; D possibly corresponds to TRBD1 (6 bases). The germline V gene encodes CDR1 MNHEY and CDR2 SVGEGT. The CDR3 extends over 15 amino acids. Trimming removed 5 bases from V and 0 bases from J, with 13 bases in between. As DNA, the CDR3 is TGTGCCAGCAGTCGCCAACAGGGATTGAACACTGAAGCTTTCTTT. This gives the protein CASSRQQGLNTEAFF.

In its sample, this clonotype was seen many times. The chain is built from TRBV24-1 and TRBJ1-1, with no clear D. The CDR3 sequence is 13 residues long. V was pared by 4 bases and J by 6 bases, with 11 bases between. The germline gives CDR1 KGHDR, CDR2 SFDVKD. The CDR3 spells CATSEPNGAEAFF. The CDR3 DNA reads as TGTGCCACCAGTGAGCCCAATGGCGCTGAAGCTTTCTTT.

This clonotype has a count of ten or more. The chain is built from TRBV6-5 and TRBJ1-5; TRBD1 aligns across 9 bases. The CDR3 loop spans 15 amino acids. V was clipped by 5 bases and J by 6 bases; unmatched bases: 8. Germline CDR1 reads MNHEY; CDR2 reads SVGAGI. The CDR3 DNA is TGTGCCAGCAGTCTCCGGGACAGGGCGGGTCAGCCCCAGCATTTT. Encoded protein: CASSLRDRAGQPQHF.

Comments on this clonotype: Germline is not matched at one junction end, which may reflect a read error. This chain links TRBV20-1 with TRBJ2-5; D is undetermined. The CDR3 runs 14 residues. CDR1 DFQATT and CDR2 SNEGSKA come from the germline V gene (reference sequence). CDR3 bases: TGCAGTGCTAGAGATCGTCGCGGCCAAGGGACCCAGTACTTC. Translating it yields CSARDRRGQGTQYF.

Notes on this clonotype: A much larger clone lies one base from this, so it may be a read error. Without the conserved terminal phenylalanine or tryptophan, this CDR3 likely stems from a read error. This sequence joins TRBV20-1 and TRBJ2-5; weak D call: TRBD2 (6 bases). Looked up from germline, CDR1 is DFQATT and CDR2 is SNEGSKA (reference sequence). Deletions cut 6 bases from V and 5 bases from J, with 13 bases between. The CDR3 contains 12 residues. The CDR3 DNA reads TGCAGTGCACCGGGAGTCCGGGAGACCCAGTACGTC. The encoded protein is CSAPGVRETQYV.

V gene TRBV14 combines with J gene TRBJ1-1; perhaps TRBD1 as D (5 bases). Germline loops: CDR1 SGHDN, CDR2 FVKESK. V lost 1 base, J lost 11 bases, and 17 bases lay in between. CDR3 length: 14 amino acids. In DNA form, the CDR3 reads TGTGCCAGCAGCCAAGCCGCAGTGGGGGGGTTCGCTTTCTTT. Its protein product is CASSQAAVGGFAFF.

This clonotype was recorded many times. The chain has TRBV28 and TRBJ2-6; 9 bases agree with TRBD1. This CDR3 has 16 residues. The germline V gene encodes CDR1 MDHEN and CDR2 SYDVKM. V was clipped by 7 bases and J by 4 bases; unmatched bases: 8. The CDR3 protein is CASTTGTGLGANVLTF. Written as DNA, the CDR3 is TGTGCCAGCACTACCGGGACAGGGTTGGGGGCCAACGTCCTGACTTTC.

This clonotype was observed at least ten times. The rearrangement joins TRBV19 to TRBJ2-5; the D is unclear. The germline V gene encodes CDR1 LNHDA and CDR2 SQIVND (reference sequence). The CDR3 covers 15 residues. V dropped 6 bases and J dropped 1 base, with 15 bases sitting between them. The CDR3 reads CASSLKGFGQETQYF. CDR3 DNA: TGTGCCAGTAGCCTAAAGGGTTTTGGCCAAGAGACCCAGTACTTC.

Ten or more counts support this clonotype. The V and J genes are TRBV5-1 and TRBJ1-1; the D gene is possibly TRBD1 (5 bases). Germline V gene lookup returns CDR1 SGHRS and CDR2 YFSETQ. V lost 6 bases and J lost 9, with 12 bases in between. The CDR3 consists of 11 residues. The CDR3 coding sequence is TGCGCCAGCATCCTGAGGGGCCAAGCTTTCTTT. It codes for CASILRGQAFF.

This clonotype was observed many times. The chain is built from TRBV6-1 and TRBJ2-7; the D gene is possibly TRBD2 (6 bases). Trimming removed 6 bases at V and 11 bases at J, with 14 bases between. The germline CDR1 and CDR2 sequences are MNHNS and SASEGT. This CDR3 spans 11 amino acids. Here the CDR3 reads CASSHGTLEYF. CDR3 sequence (DNA): TGTGCCAGCAGCCACGGGACTCTAGAGTACTTC.

This chain connects TRBV18 to TRBJ2-5; tentatively, D is TRBD1 or TRBD2 (5 bases each). Deletions cut 4 bases from V and 0 bases from J, with 12 bases between. CDR1 KGHSH and CDR2 LQKENI come from the germline V gene. The CDR3 totals 15 residues. This chain's CDR3 is CASSLGTEYQETQYF. The DNA for the CDR3 is TGTGCCAGCTCACTAGGGACGGAGTACCAAGAGACCCAGTACTTC.

Comments on this clonotype: This clone may be a read error of a much larger clone one base away. This chain uses TRBV30 with TRBJ1-2, with a weak D call TRBD1 (5 bases). The CDR3 loop spans 13 amino acids. Germline values: CDR1 GTSNPN, CDR2 SVGIG (reference sequence). CDR3 sequence reads: CAWSRTEVWGFTF. The CDR3 DNA reads as TGTGCCTGGAGTCGCACCGAGGTGTGGGGCTTCACCTTC.